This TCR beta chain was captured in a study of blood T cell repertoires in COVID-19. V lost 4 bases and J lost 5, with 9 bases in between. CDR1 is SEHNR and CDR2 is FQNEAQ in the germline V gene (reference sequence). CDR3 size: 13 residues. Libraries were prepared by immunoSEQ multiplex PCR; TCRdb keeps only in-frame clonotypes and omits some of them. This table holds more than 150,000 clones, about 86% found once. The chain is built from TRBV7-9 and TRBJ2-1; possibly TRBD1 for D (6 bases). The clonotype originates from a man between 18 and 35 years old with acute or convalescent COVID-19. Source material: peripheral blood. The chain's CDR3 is CASSSGQDNEQFF. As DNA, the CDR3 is TGTGCCAGCAGCTCGGGACAAGACAATGAGCAGTTCTTC.